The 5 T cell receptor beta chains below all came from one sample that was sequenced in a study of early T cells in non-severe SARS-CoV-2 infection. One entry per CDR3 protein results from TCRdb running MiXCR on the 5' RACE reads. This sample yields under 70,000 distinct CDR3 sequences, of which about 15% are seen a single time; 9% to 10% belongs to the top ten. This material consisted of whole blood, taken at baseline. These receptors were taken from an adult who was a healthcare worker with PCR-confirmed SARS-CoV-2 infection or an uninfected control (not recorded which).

Here the CDR3 DNA reads TGCGCCAGCAGCCAAGAACCTTCATCGGGACGAGGGTCCTACGAGCAGTACTTC. This gives the protein CASSQEPSSGRGSYEQYF. The chain has TRBV4-1 and TRBJ2-7; D is tentatively TRBD1 or TRBD2 (5 bases each). CDR1 is MGHRA, CDR2 YSYEKL, per germline. V was trimmed by 0 bases and J by 1 base, leaving 19 bases between them. The CDR3 contains 18 residues.

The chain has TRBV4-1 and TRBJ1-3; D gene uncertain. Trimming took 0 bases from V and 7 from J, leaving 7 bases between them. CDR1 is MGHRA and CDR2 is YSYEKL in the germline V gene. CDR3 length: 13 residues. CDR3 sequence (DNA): TGCGCCAGCAGCCAAGAAGTCGCGAACACCATATATTTT. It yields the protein CASSQEVANTIYF.

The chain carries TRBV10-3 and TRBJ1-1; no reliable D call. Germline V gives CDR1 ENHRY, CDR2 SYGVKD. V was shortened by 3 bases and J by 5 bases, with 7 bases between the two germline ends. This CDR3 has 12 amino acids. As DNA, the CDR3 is TGTGCCATCAGTGAAGGAATAACTGAAGCTTTCTTT. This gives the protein CAISEGITEAFF.

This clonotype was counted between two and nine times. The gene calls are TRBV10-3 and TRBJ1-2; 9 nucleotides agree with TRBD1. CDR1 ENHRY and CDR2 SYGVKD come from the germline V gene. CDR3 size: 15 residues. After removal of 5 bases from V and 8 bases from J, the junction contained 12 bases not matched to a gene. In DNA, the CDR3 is TGTGCCATCAGTTTCGAGGACAGGGGAATGAGCGGCTACACCTTC. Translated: CAISFEDRGMSGYTF.

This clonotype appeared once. The CDR3 here is CASSLPGRINYGYTF. The DNA of the CDR3 is TGCGCCAGCAGCTTGCCGGGACGTATTAACTATGGCTACACCTTC. This chain links TRBV5-1 with TRBJ1-2; possible D gene TRBD1, 5 bases. The CDR3 totals 15 residues. Per the germline V gene, CDR1 is SGHRS and CDR2 is YFSETQ. V lost 1 base, J lost 1 base, and 11 bases lay in between.